This passage covers 17 T cell receptor beta chains from one sample sequenced in a study of cytomegalovirus exposure and HLA in healthy donors. PCR involved 60 Vbeta and 13 Jbeta primers. Assay: immunoSEQ multiplex PCR; the TCRdb copy retains only in-frame clones and omits some. In the table there are fewer than 150,000 clones, roughly 73% of which are singletons. The sequenced material came from PBMCs. The receptors originated from a human donor in good health.

V gene TRBV7-8 combines with J gene TRBJ1-1; 7 bases line up with TRBD1. CDR1 and CDR2 (germline): SGHVS, FQNEAQ. Germline trimming cut 1 base from V and 10 bases from J; bases unmatched to any gene: 9. This CDR3 comprises 14 residues. CDR3 amino acids: CASSLGGRGRGAFF. The CDR3 DNA is TGTGCCAGCAGCTTAGGAGGTAGGGGGCGCGGAGCTTTCTTT.

This clone was observed a handful of times. The identical CDR3 is also encoded by other nucleotide sequences in the sample. This chain joins TRBV6-1 and TRBJ2-1; D is undetermined. Germline V gene sequence: CDR1 MNHNS, CDR2 SASEGT. The CDR3 contains 13 residues. V lost 10 bases to trimming and J lost 6 bases, with 16 bases between them. CDR3 region: CAIPGFFRNEQFF. The CDR3 coding sequence is TGTGCCATCCCAGGTTTTTTCCGCAATGAGCAGTTCTTC.

This rearrangement joins TRBV27 to TRBJ1-4, with TRBD1 as a possible D gene (6 bases). The CDR3 extends over 13 amino acids. Germline V gene sequence: CDR1 MNHEY, CDR2 SMNVEV (reference sequence). The germline V and J ends were trimmed by 2 bases and 5 bases, with 6 bases remaining between them. The CDR3 protein is CASSLGQNEKLFF. The CDR3, as DNA: TGTGCCAGCAGTTTAGGACAGAATGAAAAACTGTTTTTT.

V gene TRBV9 combines with J gene TRBJ1-6; maybe TRBD1 (5 bases). V lost 4 bases and J lost 7, with 12 bases in between. The CDR3 length is 14 residues. Germline V gene data show CDR1 as SGDLS and CDR2 as YYNGEE. The DNA of the CDR3 is TGTGCCAGCAGCTTCAGGGCGGAGAATTCACCCCTCCACTTT. Its translation is CASSFRAENSPLHF.

The V call is TRBV5-1, the J call TRBJ2-2; 9 bases line up with TRBD1. The CDR3 covers 16 residues. Trimming at V came to 3 bases and at J to 1 base, leaving 4 bases not matched to a gene. CDR1 SGHRS and CDR2 YFSETQ come from the germline V gene. The CDR3 DNA reads as TGCGCCAGCAGCTATCCGGGACAGGGGAACACCGGGGAGCTGTTTTTT. Protein product: CASSYPGQGNTGELFF.

V usage is TRBV25-1 and J usage is TRBJ2-2; 15 nucleotides match TRBD2. The V and J ends lost 8 bases and 3 bases, in that order; junction bases with no gene match: 4. The CDR3 spans 16 residues. Germline V gives CDR1 MGHDK, CDR2 SYGVNS. This chain's CDR3 is CASGTSGGSYTGELFF. Here the CDR3 DNA reads TGTGCCAGCGGGACTAGCGGGGGGAGTTACACCGGGGAGCTGTTTTTT.

This clone has just a few counts. This rearrangement joins TRBV9 to TRBJ1-5; perhaps TRBD1 as D (6 bases). The CDR3 totals 15 residues. Germline V CDR1 and CDR2: SGDLS, YYNGEE. Trimming left V 0 bases short and J 5 bases short, with 12 bases between. CDR3 in DNA: TGTGCCAGCAGCGTAGGGGGGGGCTTGCATCAGCCCCAGCATTTT. It codes for CASSVGGGLHQPQHF.

V and J are TRBV7-3 and TRBJ2-3; a possible D gene is TRBD2 (6 bases). This CDR3 is built from 14 residues. Germline CDR1 is SGHTA and CDR2 is FQGTGA. V gave up 5 bases and J gave up 2 bases, with 11 bases separating them. CDR3 coding DNA: TGTGCCAGCAGCCAGGGACTTCTCACAGATACGCAGTATTTT. This gives the protein CASSQGLLTDTQYF. Combining the CDR3 with reference TRBV7-3 and TRBJ2-3 gives the whole variable domain GAGVSQTPSNKVTEKGKYVELRCDPISGHTALYWYRQSLGQGPEFLIYFQGTGAADDSGLPNDRFFAVRPEGSVSTLKIQRTERGDSAVYLCASSQGLLTDTQYFGPGTRLTVL.

The rearrangement uses TRBV9 and TRBJ2-5, with no clear D. The CDR3 has 13 residues. Trimming removed 4 bases at V and 5 bases at J, with 12 bases between. Germline CDR1 reads SGDLS; CDR2 reads YYNGEE. CDR3 amino acids: CASSLLMRETQYF. In DNA, the CDR3 is TGTGCCAGCAGCCTCCTAATGAGGGAGACCCAGTACTTC.

The chain couples TRBV14 to TRBJ2-5; TRBD2 might be the D (5 bases). Looked up from germline, CDR1 is SGHDN and CDR2 is FVKESK. V lost 4 bases to trimming and J lost 10 bases, with 13 bases between them. The CDR3 is made up of 12 amino acids. CDR3 sequence reads: CASSPNLRVQYF. As DNA, the CDR3 is TGTGCCAGCAGCCCCAATCTGAGGGTCCAGTACTTC.

The gene calls are TRBV11-2 and TRBJ2-2; the D is unclear. Germline CDR1 reads SGHAT; CDR2 reads FQNNGV. This CDR3 has 18 amino acids. The V end was cut by 0 bases, the J end by 6 bases, with 20 bases between. CDR3 DNA: TGTGCCAGCAGCTTAGATTCCTGGTCAGGTGGATACCCCGGGGAGCTGTTTTTT. Translated, it gives CASSLDSWSGGYPGELFF.

V usage is TRBV4-2 and J usage is TRBJ2-3, with TRBD2 matching over 7 bases. Germline V CDR1 and CDR2: LGHNA, YNFKEQ. Losses at the gene ends were 3 bases for V and 0 bases for J; bases not matched to a gene: 0. The CDR3 runs 14 residues. The CDR3 DNA reads as TGTGCCAGCAGCCAGGGACTAAGCACAGATACGCAGTATTTT. Encoded protein: CASSQGLSTDTQYF.

CDR3 protein: CASSLGAITDTQYF. CDR3 sequence (DNA): TGTGCCAGCAGCTTAGGAGCAATCACAGATACGCAGTATTTT. The chain recombines TRBV11-2 with TRBJ2-3; no firm D call. The CDR3 is 14 amino acids. Germline V gene sequence: CDR1 SGHAT, CDR2 FQNNGV. V shed 1 base and J shed 2 bases, with 7 bases lying between them.

This clone was counted once. The chain links TRBV19 to TRBJ2-4; the D gene is possibly TRBD2 (5 bases). Germline V gene sequence: CDR1 LNHDA, CDR2 SQIVND (reference sequence). The CDR3 sequence is 14 residues long. V lost 0 bases and J 3 bases, leaving 6 bases between the germline ends. The CDR3: CASSIDRDKNIQYF. CDR3 DNA sequence: TGTGCCAGTAGTATAGATCGGGACAAAAACATTCAGTACTTC.

The chain carries TRBV7-8 and TRBJ2-1, with 8 bases identical to TRBD2. CDR3 length equals 16 residues. In germline, CDR1 is SGHVS, CDR2 FQNEAQ. The V gene end was trimmed by 5 bases and the J gene end by 6 bases; junction bases not matched to a gene: 12. This chain's CDR3 is CASSRTGTSGSNEQFF. The CDR3 DNA sequence: TGTGCCAGCAGCCGAACCGGGACTAGTGGGTCCAATGAGCAGTTCTTC. Supplemented by reference TRBV7-8 and TRBJ2-1, the full variable domain reads GAGVSQSPRYKVAKRGQDVALRCDPISGHVSLFWYQQALGQGPEFLTYFQNEAQLDKSGLPSDRFFAERPEGSVSTLKIQRTQQEDSAVYLCASSRTGTSGSNEQFFGPGTRLTVL.

This clone came up a few times. V and J are TRBV15 and TRBJ2-1, with D unclear. Trimming removed 1 base at V and 3 bases at J, with 10 bases between. The V gene's germline CDR1 is LNHNV and CDR2 YYDKDF (reference sequence). This CDR3 contains 15 residues. The CDR3 here is CATSRGLLNYNEQFF. For the CDR3, the DNA is TGTGCCACCAGCAGAGGACTGTTAAACTACAATGAGCAGTTCTTC.

The CDR3 coding sequence is TGTGCCAGCGGCCGATTAGCGGGAGACTACAATGAGCAGTTCTTC. Protein sequence: CASGRLAGDYNEQFF. V and J are TRBV6-5 and TRBJ2-1, with TRBD2 matching 9 bases. This CDR3 has 15 residues. V shed 8 bases and J 3 bases; nucleotides not matched to a gene: 8. CDR1 MNHEY and CDR2 SVGAGI come from the germline V gene.